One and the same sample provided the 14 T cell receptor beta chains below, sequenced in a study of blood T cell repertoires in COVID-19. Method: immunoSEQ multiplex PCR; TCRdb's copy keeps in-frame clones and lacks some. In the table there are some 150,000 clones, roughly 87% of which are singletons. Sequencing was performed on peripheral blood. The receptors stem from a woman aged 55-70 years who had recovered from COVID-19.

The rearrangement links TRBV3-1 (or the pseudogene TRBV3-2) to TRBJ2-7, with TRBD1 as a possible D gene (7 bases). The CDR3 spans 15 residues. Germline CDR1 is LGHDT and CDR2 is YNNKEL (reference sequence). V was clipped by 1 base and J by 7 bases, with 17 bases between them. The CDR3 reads CASSQGTGGPGEQYF. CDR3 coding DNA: TGTGCCAGCAGCCAAGGGACAGGAGGGCCGGGGGAGCAGTACTTC.

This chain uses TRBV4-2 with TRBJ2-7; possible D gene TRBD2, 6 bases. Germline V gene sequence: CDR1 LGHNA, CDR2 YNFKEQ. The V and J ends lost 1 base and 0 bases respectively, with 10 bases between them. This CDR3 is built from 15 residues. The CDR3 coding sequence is TGTGCCAGCAGCCAAGGGCTAGCGAGCTCCTACGAGCAGTACTTC. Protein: CASSQGLASSYEQYF.

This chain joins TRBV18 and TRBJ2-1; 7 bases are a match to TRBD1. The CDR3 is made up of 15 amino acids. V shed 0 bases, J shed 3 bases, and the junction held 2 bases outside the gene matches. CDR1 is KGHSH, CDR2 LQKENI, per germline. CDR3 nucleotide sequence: TGTGCCAGCTCACCACCGGGACAGAGCTACAATGAGCAGTTCTTC. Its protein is CASSPPGQSYNEQFF. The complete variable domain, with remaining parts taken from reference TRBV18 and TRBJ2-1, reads NAGVMQNPRHLVRRRGQEARLRCSPMKGHSHVYWYRQLPEEGLKFMVYLQKENIIDESGMPKERFSAEFPKEGPSILRIQQVVRGDSAAYFCASSPPGQSYNEQFFGPGTRLTVL.

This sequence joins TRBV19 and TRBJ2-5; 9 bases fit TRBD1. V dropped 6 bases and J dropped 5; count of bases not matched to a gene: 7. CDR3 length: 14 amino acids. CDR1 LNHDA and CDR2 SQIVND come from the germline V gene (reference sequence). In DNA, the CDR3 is TGTGCCAGTAGCACTACAGGGGGCAGGGAGACCCAGTACTTC. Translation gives CASSTTGGRETQYF.

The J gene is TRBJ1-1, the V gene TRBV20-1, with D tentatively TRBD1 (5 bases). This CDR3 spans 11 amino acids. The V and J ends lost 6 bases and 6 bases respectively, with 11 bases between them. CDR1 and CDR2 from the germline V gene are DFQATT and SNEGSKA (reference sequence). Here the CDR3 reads CSAPGVPEAFF. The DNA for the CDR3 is TGCAGTGCCCCGGGGGTCCCTGAAGCTTTCTTT.

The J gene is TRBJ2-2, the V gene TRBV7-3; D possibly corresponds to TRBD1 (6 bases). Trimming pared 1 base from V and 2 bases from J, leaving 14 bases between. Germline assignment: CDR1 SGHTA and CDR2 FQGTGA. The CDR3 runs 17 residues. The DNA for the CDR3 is TGTGCCAGCAGCTTAATGGGGAACAGGGCTAACACCGGGGAGCTGTTTTTT. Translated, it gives CASSLMGNRANTGELFF.

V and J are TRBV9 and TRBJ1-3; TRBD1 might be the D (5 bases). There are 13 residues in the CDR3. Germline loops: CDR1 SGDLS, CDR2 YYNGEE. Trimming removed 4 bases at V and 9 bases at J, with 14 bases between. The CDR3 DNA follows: TGTGCCAGCAGCCTCAGAGGAACAGGCACCATATATTTT. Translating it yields CASSLRGTGTIYF. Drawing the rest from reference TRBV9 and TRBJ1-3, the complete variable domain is DSGVTQTPKHLITATGQRVTLRCSPRSGDLSVYWYQQSLDQGLQFLIQYYNGEERAKGNILERFSAQQFPDLHSELNLSSLELGDSALYFCASSLRGTGTIYFGEGSWLTVV.

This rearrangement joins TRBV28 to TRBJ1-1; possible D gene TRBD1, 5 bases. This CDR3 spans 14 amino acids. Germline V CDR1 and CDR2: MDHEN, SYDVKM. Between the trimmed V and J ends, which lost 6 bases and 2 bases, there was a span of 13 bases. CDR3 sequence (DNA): TGTGCCAGCAGGGGGCTACCCCTAAACACTGAAGCTTTCTTT. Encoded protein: CASRGLPLNTEAFF.

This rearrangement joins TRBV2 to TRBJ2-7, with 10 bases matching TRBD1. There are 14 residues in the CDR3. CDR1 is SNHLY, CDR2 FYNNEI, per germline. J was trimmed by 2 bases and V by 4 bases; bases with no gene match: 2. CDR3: CASSADRGPYEQYF. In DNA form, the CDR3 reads TGTGCCAGCAGTGCAGACAGGGGGCCCTACGAGCAGTACTTC.

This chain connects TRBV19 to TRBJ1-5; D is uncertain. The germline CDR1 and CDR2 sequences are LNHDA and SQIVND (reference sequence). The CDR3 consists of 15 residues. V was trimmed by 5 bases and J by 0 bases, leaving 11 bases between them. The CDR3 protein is CASSGEGGSNQPQHF. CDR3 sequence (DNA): TGTGCCAGTAGTGGCGAAGGAGGTAGCAATCAGCCCCAGCATTTT.

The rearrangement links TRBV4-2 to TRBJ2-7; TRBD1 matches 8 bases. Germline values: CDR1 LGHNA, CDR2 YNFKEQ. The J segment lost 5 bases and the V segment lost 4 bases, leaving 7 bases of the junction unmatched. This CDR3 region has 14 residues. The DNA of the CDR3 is TGTGCCAGCAGCCGATTGGACAGGGCCCACGAGCAGTACTTC. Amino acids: CASSRLDRAHEQYF.

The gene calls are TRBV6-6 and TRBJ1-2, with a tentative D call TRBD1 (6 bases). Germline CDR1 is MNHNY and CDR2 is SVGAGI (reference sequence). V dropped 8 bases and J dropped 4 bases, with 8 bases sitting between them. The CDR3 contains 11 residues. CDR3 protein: CASLGGYGYTF. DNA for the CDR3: TGTGCCAGCTTAGGGGGCTATGGCTACACCTTC.

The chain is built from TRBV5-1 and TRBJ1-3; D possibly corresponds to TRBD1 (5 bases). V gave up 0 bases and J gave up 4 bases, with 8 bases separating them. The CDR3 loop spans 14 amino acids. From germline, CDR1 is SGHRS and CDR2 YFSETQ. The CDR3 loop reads CASSLEGVGNTIYF. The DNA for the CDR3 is TGCGCCAGCAGCTTGGAAGGGGTCGGAAACACCATATATTTT.

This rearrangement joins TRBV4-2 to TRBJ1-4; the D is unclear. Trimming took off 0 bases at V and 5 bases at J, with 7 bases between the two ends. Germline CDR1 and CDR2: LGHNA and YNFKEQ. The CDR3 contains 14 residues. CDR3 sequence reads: CASSQDGYNEKLFF. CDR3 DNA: TGTGCCAGCAGCCAAGACGGGTACAATGAAAAACTGTTTTTT.